These T cell receptor beta chains were read from a single sample in a study of T cells after yellow fever vaccination. One entry per CDR3 protein results from TCRdb running MiXCR on the 5' RACE reads. Seen here are fewer than 400,000 distinct CDR3 sequences, about 10% observed once, and the top ten hold 3% to 4%. The specimen was CD4+ T cells sorted from PBMCs, collected 45 days after the yellow fever booster vaccination. The receptors derive from a man aged 18 to 29 who received the YFV17D yellow fever vaccine. Both conserved end residues are part of each CDR3. A D gene is named only where the DNA matches it firmly. Only some rows state a clone size, as once, few, many or a class for expanded clones.

abundance: few
d_gene: -
j_gene: TRBJ2-7
v_gene: TRBV6-5
CDR3aa: CASSYGGVSYEQYF
CDR3nt: TGTGCCAGCAGTTACGGAGGGGTCTCCTACGAGCAGTACTTC

abundance: few
d_gene: TRBD1
j_gene: TRBJ1-2
v_gene: TRBV20-1
CDR3aa: CSARGDRTNYGYTF
CDR3nt: TGCAGTGCTAGAGGGGACAGGACTAACTATGGCTACACCTTC

abundance: many
d_gene: TRBD1
j_gene: TRBJ1-5
v_gene: TRBV6-2/TRBV6-3
CDR3aa: CASSYHERTGQPQHF
CDR3nt: TGTGCCAGCAGTTACCACGAACGGACAGGACAGCCCCAGCATTTT

abundance: few
d_gene: TRBD1
j_gene: TRBJ2-5
v_gene: TRBV29-1
CDR3aa: CSVTGDRDHQETQYF
CDR3nt: TGCAGCGTCACGGGGGACAGGGACCACCAAGAGACCCAGTACTTC

abundance: few
d_gene: TRBD2
j_gene: TRBJ2-1
v_gene: TRBV11-3
CDR3aa: CASSLSGIGINEQFF
CDR3nt: TGTGCCAGCAGCCTTAGCGGGATAGGGATCAATGAGCAGTTCTTC

abundance: few
d_gene: TRBD1
j_gene: TRBJ2-5
v_gene: TRBV7-9
CDR3aa: CASRTGVYQETQYF
CDR3nt: TGTGCCAGCAGGACAGGGGTGTACCAAGAGACCCAGTACTTC

abundance: -
d_gene: TRBD1
j_gene: TRBJ1-1
v_gene: TRBV29-1
CDR3aa: CSVAGQINTEAFF
CDR3nt: TGCAGCGTCGCGGGACAGATAAACACTGAAGCTTTCTTT

abundance: -
d_gene: TRBD2
j_gene: TRBJ2-7
v_gene: TRBV18
CDR3aa: CASSPTASGGYEQYF
CDR3nt: TGTGCCAGCTCTCCCACGGCTAGCGGGGGTTACGAGCAGTACTTC

abundance: -
d_gene: TRBD2
j_gene: TRBJ2-1
v_gene: TRBV9
CDR3aa: CASSVSAKLAGGVNEQFF
CDR3nt: TGTGCCAGCAGCGTATCCGCCAAACTAGCGGGGGGCGTCAATGAGCAGTTCTTC

abundance: -
d_gene: TRBD2
j_gene: TRBJ2-5
v_gene: TRBV12-3/TRBV12-4
CDR3aa: CASSPRRGGWETQYF
CDR3nt: TGTGCCAGCAGTCCCCGGCGGGGGGGCTGGGAGACCCAGTACTTC

abundance: many
d_gene: -
j_gene: TRBJ1-1
v_gene: TRBV20-1
CDR3aa: CSARRGMNTEAFF
CDR3nt: TGCAGTGCTAGGAGGGGCATGAACACTGAAGCTTTCTTT

abundance: -
d_gene: -
j_gene: TRBJ2-5
v_gene: TRBV29-1
CDR3aa: CSVVPVEETQYF
CDR3nt: TGCAGCGTTGTCCCAGTCGAAGAGACCCAGTACTTC

abundance: -
d_gene: -
j_gene: TRBJ2-3
v_gene: TRBV4-3
CDR3aa: CASSQNPGADTQYF
CDR3nt: TGCGCCAGCAGCCAGAATCCGGGGGCAGATACGCAGTATTTT

abundance: -
d_gene: -
j_gene: TRBJ2-1
v_gene: TRBV7-2
CDR3aa: CASSPWISTRSVQFF
CDR3nt: TGTGCCAGCAGCCCCTGGATTTCGACCCGTTCGGTGCAGTTCTTC

abundance: -
d_gene: -
j_gene: TRBJ2-1
v_gene: TRBV5-1
CDR3aa: CASSLITGRYYNEQFF
CDR3nt: TGCGCCAGCAGCTTGATCACAGGGCGCTACTACAATGAGCAGTTCTTC

abundance: few
d_gene: -
j_gene: TRBJ2-5
v_gene: TRBV7-8
CDR3aa: CASSPRLGGIQETQYF
CDR3nt: TGTGCCAGCAGCCCCCGCCTTGGGGGCATCCAAGAGACCCAGTACTTC

abundance: -
d_gene: -
j_gene: TRBJ2-2
v_gene: TRBV5-1
CDR3aa: CASSLLGGANTGELFF
CDR3nt: TGCGCCAGCAGCCTGCTCGGGGGCGCGAACACCGGGGAGCTGTTTTTT

abundance: few
d_gene: -
j_gene: TRBJ2-7
v_gene: TRBV10-3
CDR3aa: CAISEIVGEQYF
CDR3nt: TGTGCCATCAGTGAGATCGTTGGCGAGCAGTACTTC

abundance: -
d_gene: -
j_gene: TRBJ2-2
v_gene: TRBV5-1
CDR3aa: CASSLAFGRNTGELFF
CDR3nt: TGCGCCAGCAGCTTGGCTTTTGGCAGAAACACCGGGGAGCTGTTTTTT

abundance: -
d_gene: -
j_gene: TRBJ1-3
v_gene: TRBV10-3
CDR3aa: CAIRSAGNTIYF
CDR3nt: TGTGCCATCAGATCCGCAGGAAACACCATATATTTT

abundance: -
d_gene: -
j_gene: TRBJ2-1
v_gene: TRBV7-3
CDR3aa: CASSSPGGSEQFF
CDR3nt: TGTGCCAGCAGCTCCCCAGGTGGAAGTGAGCAGTTCTTC

abundance: few
d_gene: -
j_gene: TRBJ1-4
v_gene: TRBV9
CDR3aa: CASSVLGTHNEKLFF
CDR3nt: TGTGCCAGCAGCGTACTCGGGACCCATAATGAAAAACTGTTTTTT

abundance: -
d_gene: -
j_gene: TRBJ2-3
v_gene: TRBV5-6
CDR3aa: CASSPRALTQYF
CDR3nt: TGTGCCAGCAGCCCCAGGGCCCTTACGCAGTATTTT

abundance: -
d_gene: -
j_gene: TRBJ2-2
v_gene: TRBV6-6
CDR3aa: CASSYPHGGSTGELFF
CDR3nt: TGTGCCAGCAGTTACCCGCATGGGGGGAGCACCGGGGAGCTGTTTTTT

abundance: many
d_gene: TRBD2
j_gene: TRBJ2-3
v_gene: TRBV4-3
CDR3aa: CASSQEAAGGLGTDTQYF
CDR3nt: TGCGCCAGCAGCCAAGAGGCAGCGGGGGGGCTGGGCACAGATACGCAGTATTTT

abundance: few
d_gene: -
j_gene: TRBJ2-3
v_gene: TRBV15
CDR3aa: CATSPRKEADTQYF
CDR3nt: TGTGCCACCTCTCCTAGGAAGGAGGCAGATACGCAGTATTTT

abundance: few
d_gene: -
j_gene: TRBJ2-5
v_gene: TRBV11-2
CDR3aa: CASSLVGSKETQYF
CDR3nt: TGTGCCAGCAGCTTAGTTGGTTCTAAAGAGACCCAGTACTTC

abundance: many
d_gene: -
j_gene: TRBJ1-1
v_gene: TRBV7-3
CDR3aa: CASSPQMNTEAFF
CDR3nt: TGTGCCAGCAGCCCCCAGATGAACACTGAAGCTTTCTTT

abundance: many
d_gene: -
j_gene: TRBJ2-5
v_gene: TRBV6-2/TRBV6-3
CDR3aa: CASRLRWKETQYF
CDR3nt: TGTGCCAGCCGGCTTCGGTGGAAAGAGACCCAGTACTTC

abundance: few
d_gene: -
j_gene: TRBJ2-5
v_gene: TRBV5-1
CDR3aa: CASSSQGEGKETQYF
CDR3nt: TGCGCCAGCAGCTCCCAGGGAGAGGGGAAAGAGACCCAGTACTTC

abundance: -
d_gene: TRBD2
j_gene: TRBJ2-7
v_gene: TRBV20-1
CDR3aa: CSVLREGFNYEQYF
CDR3nt: TGCAGTGTTCTCCGGGAGGGGTTTAACTACGAGCAGTACTTC

abundance: many
d_gene: TRBD2
j_gene: TRBJ2-2
v_gene: TRBV6-2/TRBV6-3
CDR3aa: CASRKSGGGTGELFF
CDR3nt: TGTGCCAGCAGGAAAAGCGGGGGAGGCACCGGGGAGCTGTTTTTT

abundance: -
d_gene: -
j_gene: TRBJ2-1
v_gene: TRBV18
CDR3aa: CASSPQTRDLQFF
CDR3nt: TGTGCCAGCTCACCCCAAACTAGAGATCTGCAGTTCTTC

abundance: few
d_gene: -
j_gene: TRBJ2-1
v_gene: TRBV7-9
CDR3aa: CASSVRYNRSFDEQFF
CDR3nt: TGTGCCAGCAGCGTAAGATATAACAGGTCTTTCGATGAGCAGTTCTTC

abundance: -
d_gene: -
j_gene: TRBJ1-5
v_gene: TRBV30
CDR3aa: CAWNQGTMDQPQHF
CDR3nt: TGTGCCTGGAATCAGGGTACCATGGATCAGCCCCAGCATTTT

abundance: -
d_gene: -
j_gene: TRBJ1-4
v_gene: TRBV18
CDR3aa: CASSQVEGRINEKLFF
CDR3nt: TGTGCCAGCTCGCAAGTAGAGGGGAGGATTAATGAAAAACTGTTTTTT

abundance: few
d_gene: -
j_gene: TRBJ2-5
v_gene: TRBV6-2/TRBV6-3
CDR3aa: CASSYGSWETQYF
CDR3nt: TGTGCCAGCAGTTACGGTTCCTGGGAGACCCAGTACTTC

abundance: few
d_gene: TRBD2
j_gene: TRBJ2-2
v_gene: TRBV2
CDR3aa: CASRTPSGITGELFF
CDR3nt: TGTGCCAGCAGGACACCTAGCGGGATCACCGGGGAGCTGTTTTTT

abundance: few
d_gene: -
j_gene: TRBJ2-2
v_gene: TRBV5-1
CDR3aa: CASSYRDTGELFF
CDR3nt: TGCGCCAGCAGCTACAGGGACACCGGGGAGCTGTTTTTT

abundance: few
d_gene: -
j_gene: TRBJ1-1
v_gene: TRBV7-2
CDR3aa: CASSSLRGGTEAFF
CDR3nt: TGTGCCAGCAGTTCCCTTCGGGGGGGCACTGAAGCTTTCTTT

abundance: few
d_gene: -
j_gene: TRBJ2-2
v_gene: TRBV7-9
CDR3aa: CASSLEPGPNTGELFF
CDR3nt: TGTGCCAGCAGCTTAGAGCCAGGACCGAACACCGGGGAGCTGTTTTTT

abundance: many
d_gene: -
j_gene: TRBJ2-1
v_gene: TRBV7-3
CDR3aa: CASSPSTDYNEQFF
CDR3nt: TGTGCCAGCAGCCCCTCGACAGACTACAATGAGCAGTTCTTC

abundance: -
d_gene: -
j_gene: TRBJ2-5
v_gene: TRBV5-1
CDR3aa: CASSLAWSRGQETQYF
CDR3nt: TGCGCCAGCAGCTTGGCCTGGAGTAGGGGCCAAGAGACCCAGTACTTC